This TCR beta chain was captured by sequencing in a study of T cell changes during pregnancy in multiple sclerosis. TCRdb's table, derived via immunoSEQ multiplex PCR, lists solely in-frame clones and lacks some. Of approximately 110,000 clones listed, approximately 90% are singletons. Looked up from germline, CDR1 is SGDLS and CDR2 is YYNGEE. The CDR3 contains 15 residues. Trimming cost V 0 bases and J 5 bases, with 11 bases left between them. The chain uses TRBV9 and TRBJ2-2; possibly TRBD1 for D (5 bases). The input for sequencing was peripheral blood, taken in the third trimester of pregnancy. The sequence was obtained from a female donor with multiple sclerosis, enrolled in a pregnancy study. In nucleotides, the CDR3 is TGTGCCAGCAGCGTAGTTGACCAGGGTACCGGGGAGCTGTTTTTT. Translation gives CASSVVDQGTGELFF.